A single sample gave rise to the 6 T cell receptor beta chains below, sequenced in a study of tumor-infiltrating lymphocytes in primary liver carcinoma. Between roughly 20 and 31 mg of unsorted bulk tissue served as the source from which RNA and DNA were co-extracted. Constant-region priming of about 500 ng total RNA yielded TCR beta cDNA. Nested multiplex PCR, run for three rounds with slightly modified ARM-PCR, yielded TCR beta libraries. TRBV1-TRBV30 forward primers paired with a C-beta reverse primer were used in the first two PCR rounds, which ran about 11 cycles each. Each CDR3 protein gets one entry after TCRdb re-called the multiplex PCR reads with MiXCR. The top ten hold approximately 18% of the sample, which has about 110,000 distinct CDR3 sequences, 80% to 85% seen once. The specimen sequenced was liver tumor tissue from sampling region 3. The subset was: tumor region T3, left-lateral pole. The receptor set was obtained from a man aged 35-49 years with primary liver carcinoma and hepatitis B virus infection.

In its sample, this clonotype was seen many times. V is TRBV10-3 and J is TRBJ1-1; TRBD1 is a possible D gene (6 bases). Per germline, CDR1 ENHRY and CDR2 SYGVKD. Deletions cut 6 bases from V and 3 bases from J, with 14 bases between. This CDR3 region has 14 residues. CDR3 residues: CAIRDRQGYTEAFF. The DNA of the CDR3 is TGTGCCATCAGGGACCGGCAGGGGTACACTGAAGCTTTCTTT.

The rearrangement links TRBV7-2 to TRBJ2-1; D might be TRBD2 (6 bases). CDR1 is SGHTA and CDR2 is FQGNSA in the germline V gene. Trimming removed 2 bases from V and 2 bases from J, with 10 bases in between. This CDR3 is built from 15 residues. CDR3 DNA: TGTGCCAGCAGCTTAAGGCGGGACCCCTACAATGAGCAGTTCTTC. Translating it yields CASSLRRDPYNEQFF.

A word on this clonotype: One end of the junction varies from germline; a read error may be responsible. V gene TRBV6-5 combines with J gene TRBJ2-7, with D perhaps TRBD1 (6 bases). Per the germline V gene, CDR1 is MNHEY and CDR2 is SVGAGI. The CDR3 totals 16 residues. The CDR3 sequence is CASSYGGRGHTYEQNF. The CDR3 coding sequence is TGCGCCAGCAGTTACGGAGGCAGGGGACATACCTACGAGCAGAACTTC.

About this clonotype itself: A much larger clone lies one base from this, so it may be a read error. This chain uses TRBV1 with TRBJ1-1; the D segment call TRBD1 is taken from the table without a DNA check. TRBV1 is designated a pseudogene. CDR3 length equals 14 residues. The CDR3 sequence: CTSSPDRKNTETFF. The CDR3 bases are TGCACCAGCAGCCCCGACAGAAAAAACACTGAAACTTTCTTT.

The rearrangement joins TRBV5-4 to TRBJ2-3, with D perhaps matching TRBD2 (5 bases). V lost 9 bases, J lost 8 bases, and 16 bases lay in between. The CDR3 length is 12 residues. Germline-derived CDR1 and CDR2 are SGHNT and YYREEE (reference sequence). This CDR3 is CAISFLGSTQYF. CDR3 in DNA: TGTGCCATCAGTTTTTTGGGGAGTACGCAGTATTTT.

This clonotype occurred once. An end of the junction does not agree with germline; a read error may underlie this. The CDR3 here is CSVETPGDMQYF. CDR3 nucleotides: TGCAGTGTTGAGACTCCAGGAGATATGCAGTATTTT. The chain employs TRBV29-1 and TRBJ2-3; D is undetermined. Germline V gene lookup returns CDR1 SQVTM and CDR2 ANQGSEA. The CDR3 sequence is 12 residues long.